Listed below are T cell receptor beta chains from one sample, sequenced in a study of T cell responses to AZD1222 COVID-19 vaccine. This table comes from immunoSEQ multiplex PCR, and its TCRdb copy is limited to in-frame clones, with some not included. Of about 100,000 clones in the sample, roughly 91% were seen once. Sequences were derived from peripheral blood, sampled on day 0 of AZD1222 vaccination. The receptors were gathered from an adult in good health. Each CDR3 is given with its conserved first and last residue. Each record gives: clone size, D gene, J gene, V gene, CDR3 protein, CDR3 DNA. The D gene is left open where the match is weak. Size is stated for part of the rows, as once, few or many counts, or as a class when the clone is expanded.

.	.	TRBJ1-1	TRBV5-1	CASSVAMNTEAFF	TGCGCCAGCAGCGTGGCTATGAACACTGAAGCTTTCTTT
.	TRBD1	TRBJ2-7	TRBV2	CASSVVLGTGGEQYF	TGTGCCAGCAGTGTGGTGCTAGGGACAGGGGGAGAGCAGTACTTC
.	.	TRBJ2-1	TRBV19	CASTMGRLQGWGEPYNEQFF	TGTGCCAGTACCATGGGTCGGTTACAGGGCTGGGGGGAGCCTTACAATGAGCAGTTCTTC
.	.	TRBJ1-4	TRBV5-5	CASSPVPGDNEKLFF	TGTGCCAGCAGCCCCGTCCCGGGGGATAATGAAAAACTGTTTTTT
.	.	TRBJ1-1	TRBV11-2	CASSPQVNTEAFF	TGTGCCAGCAGCCCACAAGTGAACACTGAAGCTTTCTTT
once	.	TRBJ1-1	TRBV29-1	CSVGGNAEAFF	TGCAGCGTTGGAGGGAACGCTGAAGCTTTCTTT
.	TRBD2	TRBJ2-7	TRBV29-1	CSVLSGRMREQYF	TGCAGCGTTCTTAGCGGGAGAATGAGGGAGCAGTACTTC
.	TRBD2	TRBJ2-1	TRBV2	CASSVVGGQWNEQFF	TGTGCCAGCAGTGTGGTGGGAGGGCAGTGGAATGAGCAGTTCTTC
.	.	TRBJ1-2	TRBV4-2	CASSQASGNYGYTF	TGTGCCAGCAGCCAAGCGTCGGGGAACTATGGCTACACCTTC
.	.	TRBJ2-1	TRBV7-9	CASSLASSIDSYNEQFF	TGTGCCAGCAGCTTAGCGTCTAGTATAGATTCCTACAATGAGCAGTTCTTC
once	.	TRBJ2-3	TRBV3-1/TRBV3-2	CASSLPGGTDTQYF	TGTGCCAGCAGCTTACCGGGAGGCACAGATACGCAGTATTTT
.	.	TRBJ1-2	TRBV18	CASSNLIYGYTF	TGTGCCAGCTCAAATCTTATCTATGGCTACACCTTC
.	.	TRBJ1-1	TRBV5-1	CASSPANGVTEAFF	TGCGCCAGCAGCCCGGCGAATGGGGTCACTGAAGCTTTCTTT
.	.	TRBJ1-2	TRBV11-2	CASSLSPDTWGYTF	TGTGCCAGCAGCTTGAGTCCAGATACTTGGGGCTACACCTTC
.	TRBD2	TRBJ2-1	TRBV28	CASRSPSGRNFNEQFF	TGTGCCAGCAGGTCGCCAAGCGGGAGGAATTTCAATGAGCAGTTCTTC
.	.	TRBJ1-1	TRBV7-2	CASSLLTGPMGTEAFF	TGTGCCAGCAGCTTATTGACAGGCCCAATGGGAACTGAAGCTTTCTTT
.	TRBD1	TRBJ2-1	TRBV12-3/TRBV12-4	CASSYSTGNEQFF	TGTGCCAGCAGTTACTCGACAGGGAATGAGCAGTTCTTC
once	TRBD1	TRBJ1-5	TRBV2	CASRQTGSNQPQHF	TGTGCCAGCAGGCAGACAGGGAGCAATCAGCCCCAGCATTTT
.	TRBD1	TRBJ2-7	TRBV4-2	CASSQASGQTYEQYF	TGTGCCAGCAGCCAAGCTTCGGGACAGACCTACGAGCAGTACTTC
.	.	TRBJ1-5	TRBV28	CASSFTGTQHF	TGTGCCAGCAGTTTTACAGGGACCCAGCATTTT
few	.	TRBJ2-5	TRBV18	CASSPLASADKETQYF	TGTGCCAGCTCACCACTGGCCAGCGCCGACAAAGAGACCCAGTACTTC
.	TRBD2	TRBJ2-1	TRBV29-1	CSAERGKAYNEQFF	TGCAGCGCCGAGCGGGGCAAGGCCTACAATGAGCAGTTCTTC